This T cell receptor beta chain was recorded in a study of blood T cell repertoires in COVID-19. Study-level information: The analysed material was cDNA or gDNA that came from T cells, B-cell-depleted T cells, or PBMCs.

Profiled with immunoSEQ multiplex PCR; TCRdb holds only in-frame clones, not every one. The sample lists 55,000 to 65,000 clones, 79% occurring once. This clone was observed a few times. Trimming stripped 1 base from V and 6 bases from J, with 17 bases between. Per the germline V gene, CDR1 is SGHTA and CDR2 is FQGNSA. The CDR3 spans 16 residues. The source of this sequence is a man aged 60 to 69 with acute or convalescent COVID-19. The J gene is TRBJ2-3, the V gene TRBV7-2, with D possibly matching TRBD1 (5 bases). The sample taken for sequencing was peripheral blood. The CDR3 here is CASSLVSDSLDDTQYF. The CDR3 DNA sequence: TGTGCCAGCAGCTTAGTTTCCGACAGCCTAGATGATACGCAGTATTTT.